The following is a T cell receptor beta chain sequence with its context. The PCR made use of 60 Vbeta and 13 Jbeta primers. Produced via immunoSEQ multiplex PCR; TCRdb's table is partial and in-frame only. Of tens of thousands of clones in the sample, roughly three quarters were seen once. This entry belongs to a study of cytomegalovirus exposure and HLA in healthy donors. The sample consisted of PBMCs. The receptor was derived from a man younger than 45 in good health and CMV-seronegative.

DNA of the CDR3: TGTGCCAGCAGCGTAGGATCGAGCGCGCGGGACACCGGGGAGCTGTTTTTT. Protein product: CASSVGSSARDTGELFF. V gene TRBV9 combines with J gene TRBJ2-2, with D tentatively TRBD2 (5 bases). The CDR3 is 17 residues long. V lost 0 bases, J lost 3 bases, and 15 bases lay in between. Germline V gives CDR1 SGDLS, CDR2 YYNGEE.